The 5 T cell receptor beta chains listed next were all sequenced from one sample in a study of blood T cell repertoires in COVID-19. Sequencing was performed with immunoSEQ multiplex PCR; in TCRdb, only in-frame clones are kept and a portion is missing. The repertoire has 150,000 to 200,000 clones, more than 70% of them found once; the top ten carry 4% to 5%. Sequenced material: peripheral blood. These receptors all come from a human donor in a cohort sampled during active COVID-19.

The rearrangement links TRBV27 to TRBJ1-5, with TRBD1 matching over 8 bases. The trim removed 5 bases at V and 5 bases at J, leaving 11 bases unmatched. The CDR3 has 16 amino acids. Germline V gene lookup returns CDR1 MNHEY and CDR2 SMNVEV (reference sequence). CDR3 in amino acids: CASSHGDRSPDQPQHF. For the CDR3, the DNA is TGTGCCAGCAGTCACGGGGACAGGAGCCCGGATCAGCCCCAGCATTTT.

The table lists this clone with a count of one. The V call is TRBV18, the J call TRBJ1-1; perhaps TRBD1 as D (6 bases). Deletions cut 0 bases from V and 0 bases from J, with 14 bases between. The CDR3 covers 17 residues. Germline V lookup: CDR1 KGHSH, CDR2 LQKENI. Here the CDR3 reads CASSPPGQGTLNTEAFF. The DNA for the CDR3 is TGTGCCAGCTCACCACCCGGGCAGGGGACGTTGAACACTGAAGCTTTCTTT.

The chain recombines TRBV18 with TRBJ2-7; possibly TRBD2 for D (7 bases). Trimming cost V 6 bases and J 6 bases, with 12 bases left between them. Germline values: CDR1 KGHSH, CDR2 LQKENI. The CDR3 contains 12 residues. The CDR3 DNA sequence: TGTGCCAGCTCTCAGGGGAGGGGCGAGCAGTACTTC. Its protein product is CASSQGRGEQYF.

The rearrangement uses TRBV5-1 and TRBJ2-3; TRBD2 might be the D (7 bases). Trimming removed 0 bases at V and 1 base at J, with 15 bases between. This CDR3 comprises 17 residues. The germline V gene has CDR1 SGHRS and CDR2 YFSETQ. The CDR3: CASSLGRGAGGTDTQYF. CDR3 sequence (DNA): TGCGCCAGCAGCTTGGGCCGGGGGGCGGGGGGCACAGATACGCAGTATTTT.

Here the CDR3 DNA reads TGTGCCACCAGTTCGACCCGGTTAGACTTTGGCATAGATACGCAGTATTTT. Its protein product is CATSSTRLDFGIDTQYF. The chain recombines TRBV24-1 with TRBJ2-3; D is undetermined. The CDR3 runs to 17 residues. CDR1 and CDR2 from the germline V gene are KGHDR and SFDVKD. The germline V and J ends were trimmed by 6 bases and 5 bases, with 23 bases remaining between them.